The 13 T cell receptor beta chains below were found in one sample sequenced in a study of blood T cell repertoires in COVID-19. This table comes from immunoSEQ multiplex PCR, and its TCRdb copy is limited to in-frame clones, with some not included. Counted here are over 150,000 clones, around three quarters occurring once; the ten biggest clones make up under 2%. The specimen sequenced was peripheral blood. These receptors came from a man older than 75 with acute or convalescent COVID-19.

CDR3 sequence: CASSYLQGSGNTIYF. In DNA, the CDR3 is TGTGCCAGCAGTTACCTCCAGGGCTCTGGAAACACCATATATTTT. The J gene is TRBJ1-3, the V gene TRBV6-5; perhaps TRBD1 as D (5 bases). The CDR3 loop spans 15 amino acids. The ends were cut back, 2 bases at V and 0 bases at J, with 8 bases in the middle. Germline values: CDR1 MNHEY, CDR2 SVGAGI.

The V gene is TRBV10-1, the J gene TRBJ2-7, with 7 positions matching TRBD1. Losses at the gene ends were 3 bases for V and 6 bases for J; bases not matched to a gene: 5. Germline assignment: CDR1 WNHNN and CDR2 SYGVQD (reference sequence). The CDR3 length is 13 residues. CDR3: CASSDQTGSEQYV. The CDR3 nucleotides are TGCGCCAGCAGTGACCAGACAGGGTCCGAGCAGTACGTC.

The J gene is TRBJ1-2, the V gene TRBV10-3; the match to TRBD1 covers 7 bases. Trimming cost V 6 bases and J 4 bases; bases outside gene matches: 11. The CDR3 consists of 15 residues. The germline V gene encodes CDR1 ENHRY and CDR2 SYGVKD. The CDR3 DNA is TGTGCCATCAGAGACCCAGGGGGGCACCTCTATGGCTACACCTTC. Its translation is CAIRDPGGHLYGYTF.

V gene TRBV11-3 combines with J gene TRBJ2-5; no definite D call. Germline V gives CDR1 SGHNT, CDR2 YENEEA. Trimming left V 2 bases short and J 4 bases short, with 14 bases between. There are 15 residues in the CDR3. In DNA, the CDR3 is TGTGCCAGCAGCTTATCAGATAATGCCCGAGAGACCCAGTACTTC. Its translation is CASSLSDNARETQYF.

This chain links TRBV12-5 with TRBJ2-2; D may be TRBD1 (5 bases). This CDR3 contains 15 residues. The germline V gene encodes CDR1 LGHNT and CDR2 FRNRAP. Trimming removed 0 bases at V and 1 base at J, with 6 bases between. The DNA of the CDR3 is TGTGCTAGTGGTTTGGTCAGGGTGAACACCGGGGAGCTGTTTTTT. Amino acids: CASGLVRVNTGELFF.

V is TRBV28 and J is TRBJ1-4, with 7 bases identical to TRBD1. The CDR3 contains 16 residues. The J segment lost 6 bases and the V segment lost 4 bases, leaving 11 bases of the junction unmatched. Germline V gene lookup returns CDR1 MDHEN and CDR2 SYDVKM. The CDR3 loop is CASSSPGQAPDEKLFF. CDR3 sequence (DNA): TGTGCCAGCAGTTCACCCGGACAGGCGCCAGATGAAAAACTGTTTTTT.

This clone was counted a few times. The chain couples TRBV5-4 to TRBJ1-3, with no clear D. Germline V gene sequence: CDR1 SGHNT, CDR2 YYREEE (reference sequence). This CDR3 has 14 residues. V gave up 6 bases and J gave up 2 bases, with 12 bases separating them. The chain's CDR3 is CASTRQDAGNTIYF. In DNA, the CDR3 is TGTGCCAGCACCAGACAAGACGCTGGAAACACCATATATTTT. Supplemented by reference TRBV5-4 and TRBJ1-3, the full variable domain reads ETGVTQSPTHLIKTRGQQVTLRCSSQSGHNTVSWYQQALGQGPQFIFQYYREEENGRGNFPPRFSGLQFPNYSSELNVNALELDDSALYLCASTRQDAGNTIYFGEGSWLTVV.

J is TRBJ1-5 and V is TRBV5-1; D may be TRBD1 (5 bases). Germline assignment: CDR1 SGHRS and CDR2 YFSETQ. The CDR3 runs to 14 residues. Trimming pared 4 bases from V and 4 bases from J, leaving 12 bases between. The CDR3, as DNA: TGCGCCAGCAGCCCCGGTGGGGCAAATCAGCCCCAGCATTTT. Translated, it gives CASSPGGANQPQHF.

This CDR3 reads CASSGGRLGETQYF. For the CDR3, the DNA is TGTGCCAGCAGCGGAGGTCGATTGGGGGAGACCCAGTACTTC. The rearrangement links TRBV5-8 to TRBJ2-5, with D possibly matching TRBD2 (5 bases). The germline V gene encodes CDR1 SGHTS and CDR2 YDEGEE. This CDR3 has 14 amino acids. The V end lost 4 bases, the J end lost 5 bases, and 15 bases lay between the germline ends.

This clone was picked up one time. This sequence joins TRBV24-1 and TRBJ2-2; 8 bases match TRBD1. CDR3 length: 17 amino acids. J gave up 0 bases and V 0 bases, and 2 bases lay outside the gene matches. Germline CDR1 reads KGHDR; CDR2 reads SFDVKD. The chain's CDR3 is CATSDLGQGTNTGELFF. As DNA, the CDR3 is TGTGCCACCAGTGATTTGGGACAGGGCACGAACACCGGGGAGCTGTTTTTT.

The rearrangement joins TRBV6-6 to TRBJ1-5, with D hard to call. The V end lost 0 bases, the J end lost 1 base, and 7 bases lay between the germline ends. The CDR3 has 15 amino acids. CDR1 and CDR2 from the germline V gene are MNHNY and SVGAGI (reference sequence). The DNA of the CDR3 is TGTGCCAGCAGTTACTCGTCTATAAGCAATCAGCCCCAGCATTTT. Protein product: CASSYSSISNQPQHF.

This clone was seen more than once but under ten times. The chain couples TRBV7-9 to TRBJ1-2; no definite D call. This CDR3 is 13 amino acids long. Germline V lookup: CDR1 SEHNR, CDR2 FQNEAQ (reference sequence). V shed 1 base and J shed 7 bases, with 10 bases lying between them. The CDR3 DNA is TGTGCCAGCAGCTTAGAACTACAATCTGGCTACACCTTC. It yields the protein CASSLELQSGYTF. Full variable domain (remainder filled in from reference TRBV7-9 and TRBJ1-2): DTGVSQNPRHKITKRGQNVTFRCDPISEHNRLYWYRQTLGQGPEFLTYFQNEAQLEKSRLLSDRFSAERPKGSFSTLEIQRTEQGDSAMYLCASSLELQSGYTFGSGTRLTVV.

This chain connects TRBV19 to TRBJ2-7, with a possible D match to TRBD1 (5 bases). V lost 6 bases and J lost 6, with 15 bases in between. CDR3 size: 13 residues. Germline V CDR1 and CDR2: LNHDA, SQIVND (reference sequence). The CDR3, as DNA: TGTGCCAGTAGCTCTCAGTTAAGGGGCGAGCAGTACTTC. This sequence encodes CASSSQLRGEQYF.